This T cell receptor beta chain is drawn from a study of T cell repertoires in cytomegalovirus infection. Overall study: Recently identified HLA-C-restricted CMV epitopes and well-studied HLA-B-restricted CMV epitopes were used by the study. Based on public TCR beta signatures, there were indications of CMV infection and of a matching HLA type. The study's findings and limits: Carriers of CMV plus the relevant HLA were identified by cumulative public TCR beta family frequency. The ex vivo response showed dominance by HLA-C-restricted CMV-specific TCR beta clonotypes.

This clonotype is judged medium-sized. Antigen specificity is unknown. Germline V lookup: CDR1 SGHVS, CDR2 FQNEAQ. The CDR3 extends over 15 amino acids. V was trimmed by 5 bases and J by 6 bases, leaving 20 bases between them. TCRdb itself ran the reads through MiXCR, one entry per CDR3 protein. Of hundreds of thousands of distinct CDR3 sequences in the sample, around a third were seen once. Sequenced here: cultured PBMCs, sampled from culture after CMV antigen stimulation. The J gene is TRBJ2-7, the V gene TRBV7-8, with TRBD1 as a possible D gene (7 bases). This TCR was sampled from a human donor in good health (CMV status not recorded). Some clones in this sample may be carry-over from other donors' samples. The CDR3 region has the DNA TGTGCCAGCAGCCCCAGAGGGCAGGGGGGACTCGAGCAGTACTTC. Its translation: CASSPRGQGGLEQYF.